This T cell receptor beta chain was recovered during a study of cytomegalovirus exposure and HLA in healthy donors. Study details: Counted in an early data release were roughly 87 million unique TCRs from HLA-typed donors.

The PCR employed 60 Vbeta primers together with 13 Jbeta primers. Assay used: immunoSEQ multiplex PCR; TCRdb lists only in-frame clones, some missing. This table lists 90,000 to 150,000 clones. As to this clone: The antigen remains unidentified.

Findings of the study overall: In an earlier analysis, productive rearrangement rates for most beta V segments clustered near 87% or 30%.

Looked up from germline, CDR1 is LNHDA and CDR2 is SQIVND (reference sequence). The CDR3 runs 15 residues. Trimming at V came to 3 bases and at J to 2 bases, leaving 4 bases not matched to a gene. The sample comprised PBMCs. V and J are TRBV19 and TRBJ1-5; 7 nucleotides match TRBD1. The sequence came from a man younger than 30 in good health and CMV-seronegative. The CDR3 protein is CASSMDRSGNQPQHF. The DNA for the CDR3 is TGTGCCAGTAGTATGGACAGGAGCGGCAATCAGCCCCAGCATTTT.